This record concerns one T cell receptor (beta chain) sequence. TCRdb's copy holds only in-frame clones and misses some; the assay was immunoSEQ multiplex PCR. The sample includes about 68,000 clones, about 91% of them seen just once. CDR3 length equals 15 residues. V gave up 3 bases and J gave up 5 bases, with 16 bases separating them. CDR1 KGHSH and CDR2 LQKENI come from the germline V gene. The data stem from a study of T cell changes during pregnancy in multiple sclerosis. The clonotype comes from a female donor with multiple sclerosis, enrolled in a pregnancy study. The V gene is TRBV18, the J gene TRBJ1-1; D possibly corresponds to TRBD1 (6 bases). Sequencing used peripheral blood, obtained in the first trimester of pregnancy. In DNA, the CDR3 is TGTGCCAGCTCACCCGCGGGGAGGGGGGGAACTGAAGCTTTCTTT. It translates to CASSPAGRGGTEAFF.